The 10 T cell receptor beta chains below all came from one sample that was sequenced in a study of blood T cell repertoires in COVID-19. TCRdb's table, derived via immunoSEQ multiplex PCR, lists solely in-frame clones and lacks some. Here the sample spans 250,000 to 300,000 clones, 85% to 90% being singletons. The sequenced material came from PBMCs or T cells enriched from blood (not recorded which). These receptors came from a woman aged 55-69 years who had recovered from COVID-19.

The chain uses TRBV7-3 and TRBJ2-1, with 9 bases aligning to TRBD2. CDR1 SGHTA and CDR2 FQGTGA come from the germline V gene. Losses at the gene ends were 5 bases for V and 5 bases for J; bases not matched to a gene: 7. The CDR3 runs to 15 residues. CDR3 sequence (DNA): TGTGCCAGCAGCCAGGAGCGGGGGGCCCACAATGAGCAGTTCTTC. Its protein product is CASSQERGAHNEQFF. Combining the CDR3 with reference TRBV7-3 and TRBJ2-1 gives the whole variable domain GAGVSQTPSNKVTEKGKYVELRCDPISGHTALYWYRQSLGQGPEFLIYFQGTGAADDSGLPNDRFFAVRPEGSVSTLKIQRTERGDSAVYLCASSQERGAHNEQFFGPGTRLTVL.

The chain has TRBV5-1 and TRBJ2-1; D might be TRBD1 (6 bases). Per the germline V gene, CDR1 is SGHRS and CDR2 is YFSETQ. This CDR3 is 14 amino acids long. The germline V and J ends were trimmed by 0 bases and 10 bases, with 14 bases remaining between them. CDR3 DNA: TGCGCCAGCAGCTTGGGACAGGCGATGGGGGAGCAGTTCTTC. This gives the protein CASSLGQAMGEQFF.

The chain is built from TRBV19 and TRBJ2-2; the match to TRBD2 covers 7 bases. This CDR3 has 16 residues. Germline CDR1 reads LNHDA; CDR2 reads SQIVND (reference sequence). J gave up 2 bases and V 7 bases, and 10 bases lay outside the gene matches. CDR3 DNA sequence: TGTGCCAGTACTACTCTAGCGGCAGCCAACACCGGGGAGCTGTTTTTT. This gives the protein CASTTLAAANTGELFF. The variable domain in full, completed from reference TRBV19 and TRBJ2-2, reads DGGITQSPKYLFRKEGQNVTLSCEQNLNHDAMYWYRQDPGQGLRLIYYSQIVNDFQKGDIAEGYSVSREKKESFPLTVTSAQKNPTAFYLCASTTLAAANTGELFFGEGSRLTVL.

The chain recombines TRBV7-2 with TRBJ2-7; TRBD2 might be the D (6 bases). Trimming left V 3 bases short and J 3 bases short, with 12 bases between. This CDR3 contains 14 residues. Germline V CDR1 and CDR2: SGHTA, FQGNSA. The CDR3 nucleotides are TGTGCCAGCAGCTTGGTCGGGGGTGGCTACGAGCAGTACTTC. It specifies CASSLVGGGYEQYF.

V usage is TRBV10-3 and J usage is TRBJ2-2; 12 bases fit TRBD2. V shed 0 bases and J 6 bases; nucleotides not matched to a gene: 8. The CDR3 consists of 18 residues. In germline, CDR1 is ENHRY, CDR2 SYGVKD. CDR3 sequence: CAISESLGLAGGAGELFF. CDR3 DNA: TGTGCCATCAGTGAGTCGCTGGGACTAGCGGGCGGTGCCGGGGAGCTGTTTTTT.

V usage is TRBV5-1 and J usage is TRBJ2-3; 13 bases match TRBD2. Germline-derived CDR1 and CDR2 are SGHRS and YFSETQ. This CDR3 spans 17 amino acids. Trimming at V came to 4 bases and at J to 0 bases, leaving 5 bases not matched to a gene. The CDR3 DNA reads as TGCGCCAGCAGCCGGACTAGCGGGGGACCCAGCACAGATACGCAGTATTTT. It translates to CASSRTSGGPSTDTQYF. The variable domain in full, completed from reference TRBV5-1 and TRBJ2-3, reads KAGVTQTPRYLIKTRGQQVTLSCSPISGHRSVSWYQQTPGQGLQFLFEYFSETQRNKGNFPGRFSGRQFSNSRSEMNVSTLELGDSALYLCASSRTSGGPSTDTQYFGPGTRLTVL.

The chain recombines TRBV19 with TRBJ2-7; 15 nucleotides agree with TRBD2. CDR3 size: 15 residues. Per germline, CDR1 LNHDA and CDR2 SQIVND (reference sequence). V gave up 9 bases and J gave up 4 bases; unmatched junction bases: 7. DNA for the CDR3: TGTGCCAGCAGGACTAGCGGGAGGGCCAGGTACGAGCAGTACTTC. Protein product: CASRTSGRARYEQYF.

The gene calls are TRBV4-1 and TRBJ1-5, with no clear D. This CDR3 has 16 residues. Trimming left V 1 base short and J 0 bases short, with 10 bases between. Germline loops: CDR1 MGHRA, CDR2 YSYEKL. DNA for the CDR3: TGCGCCAGCAGCCAAGTTGGTACAAATAGCAATCAGCCCCAGCATTTT. It is translated as CASSQVGTNSNQPQHF.

J is TRBJ1-1 and V is TRBV19; 8 positions match TRBD1. The CDR3 covers 13 residues. CDR1 LNHDA and CDR2 SQIVND come from the germline V gene (reference sequence). V trimming: 5 bases; J trimming: 8 bases; junction bases outside the gene matches: 7. CDR3 nucleotides: TGTGCCAGTAGTCTGGCGACAGGGGAAGAAGCTTTCTTT. Protein: CASSLATGEEAFF. Filled out from reference TRBV19 and TRBJ1-1, the complete variable domain reads DGGITQSPKYLFRKEGQNVTLSCEQNLNHDAMYWYRQDPGQGLRLIYYSQIVNDFQKGDIAEGYSVSREKKESFPLTVTSAQKNPTAFYLCASSLATGEEAFFGQGTRLTVV.

The chain uses TRBV5-1 and TRBJ1-1; D unclear. Germline V lookup: CDR1 SGHRS, CDR2 YFSETQ. V was pared by 4 bases and J by 1 base, with 14 bases between. The CDR3 is 15 amino acids. The CDR3 region has the DNA TGCGCCAGCAGCCCGGGGTTACAAACGAACACTGAAGCTTTCTTT. Its protein product is CASSPGLQTNTEAFF.